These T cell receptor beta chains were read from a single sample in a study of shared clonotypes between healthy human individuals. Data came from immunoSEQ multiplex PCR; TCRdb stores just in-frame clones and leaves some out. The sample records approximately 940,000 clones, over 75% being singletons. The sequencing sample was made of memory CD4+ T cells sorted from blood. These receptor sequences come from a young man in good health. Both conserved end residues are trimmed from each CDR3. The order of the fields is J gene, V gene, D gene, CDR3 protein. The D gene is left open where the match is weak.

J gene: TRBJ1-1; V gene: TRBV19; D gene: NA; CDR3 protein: ASGTGVAEAF
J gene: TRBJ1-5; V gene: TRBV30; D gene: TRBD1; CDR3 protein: AWGYRGRNQPQH
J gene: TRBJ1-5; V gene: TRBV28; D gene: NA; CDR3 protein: ASSLTLDQPQH
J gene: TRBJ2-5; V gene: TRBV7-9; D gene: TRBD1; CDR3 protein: ASRWGTGAGETQY
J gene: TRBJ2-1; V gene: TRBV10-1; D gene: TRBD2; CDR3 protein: ASSEPGTSRNEQF
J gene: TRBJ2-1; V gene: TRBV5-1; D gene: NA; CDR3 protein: ASSSDWQSSYNEQF
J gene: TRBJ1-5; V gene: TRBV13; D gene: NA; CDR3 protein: ASTGGQPQH
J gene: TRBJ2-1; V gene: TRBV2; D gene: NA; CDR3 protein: ASSESSMSSNEQF
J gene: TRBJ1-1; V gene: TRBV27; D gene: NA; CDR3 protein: ASSLANSYTEAF
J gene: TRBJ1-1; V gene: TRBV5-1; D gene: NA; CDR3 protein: ASSLVWGAAGTEAF
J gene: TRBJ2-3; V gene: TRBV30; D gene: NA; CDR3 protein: AWSVHGTQY
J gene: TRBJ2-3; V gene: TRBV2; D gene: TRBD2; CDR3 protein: ASSERRTSGRDTQY
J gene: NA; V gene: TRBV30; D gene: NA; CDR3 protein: AWSLGAGRPYEQY
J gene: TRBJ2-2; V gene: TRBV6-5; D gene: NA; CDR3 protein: ASSYSTGELF
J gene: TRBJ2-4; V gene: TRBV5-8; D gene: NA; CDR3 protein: ASSLRGIWNIQY
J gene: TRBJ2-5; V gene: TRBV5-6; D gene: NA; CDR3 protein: ASSLGQNQETQY
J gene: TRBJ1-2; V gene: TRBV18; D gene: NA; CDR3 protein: ASSPGTDANYGYT
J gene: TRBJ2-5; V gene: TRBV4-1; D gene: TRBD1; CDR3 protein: ASSQDRGGRGTQY
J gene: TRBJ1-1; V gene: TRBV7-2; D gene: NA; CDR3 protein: ASSLWGEAF
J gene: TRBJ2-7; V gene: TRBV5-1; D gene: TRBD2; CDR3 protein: ASSSLAGEGYEQY
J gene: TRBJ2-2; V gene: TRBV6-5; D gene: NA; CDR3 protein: ASSGTYTGELF